Presented here are 31 T cell receptor beta chains from one specimen sequenced in a study of T cell responses to AZD1222 COVID-19 vaccine. Assay used: immunoSEQ multiplex PCR; TCRdb lists only in-frame clones, some missing. The sample shows about 180,000 clones, around nine tenths of them seen only once. Specimen: peripheral blood, collected 28 days after the second AZD1222 dose. Every receptor here comes from an adult who received the AZD1222 COVID-19 vaccine.

The chain couples TRBV6-2 or TRBV6-3 to TRBJ2-1; D perhaps matches TRBD2 (6 bases). The germline V gene encodes CDR1 MNHEY and CDR2 SVGEGT. Trimming pared 6 bases from V and 8 bases from J, leaving 14 bases between. The CDR3 has 13 amino acids. The CDR3 DNA sequence: TGTGCCAGCAGGCCTCCCGCGGGGTATGAGCAGTTCTTC. This translates into CASRPPAGYEQFF.

The gene calls are TRBV3-1 (or the pseudogene TRBV3-2) and TRBJ2-5; TRBD2 is a possible D gene (7 bases). V was clipped by 5 bases and J by 4 bases, with 11 bases between them. This CDR3 is built from 13 residues. Per germline, CDR1 LGHDT and CDR2 YNNKEL (reference sequence). The CDR3 is CASSGGAGETQYF. The CDR3 DNA reads as TGTGCCAGCAGCGGGGGGGCGGGAGAGACCCAGTACTTC.

The rearrangement joins TRBV7-2 to TRBJ2-1; 9 bases map to TRBD2. V gave up 8 bases and J gave up 8 bases; unmatched junction bases: 13. Germline assignment: CDR1 SGHTA and CDR2 FQGNSA. This CDR3 comprises 15 residues. CDR3 DNA: TGTGCCAGCTCTACTCCGCGGGGGGGAGGGTATGAGCAGTTCTTC. Protein sequence: CASSTPRGGGYEQFF.

The chain carries TRBV20-1 and TRBJ2-1; D call uncertain. With 5 bases removed from V and 5 bases from J, the gap between germline ends came to 7 bases. CDR1 is DFQATT and CDR2 is SNEGSKA in the germline V gene (reference sequence). The CDR3 contains 11 residues. In DNA form, the CDR3 reads TGCAGTGCTTCCCGGGACAATGAGCAGTTCTTC. This encodes CSASRDNEQFF.

The chain has TRBV27 and TRBJ1-2; 9 positions agree with TRBD1. Per germline, CDR1 MNHEY and CDR2 SMNVEV (reference sequence). This CDR3 region has 14 residues. J lost 4 bases, V lost 6 bases, and 6 bases had no gene match. For the CDR3, the DNA is TGTGCCAGCAGCTACAGGGGGCGAGGCTATGGCTACACCTTC. Translation gives CASSYRGRGYGYTF.

The chain links TRBV3-1 (or the pseudogene TRBV3-2) to TRBJ2-5; D call uncertain. Trimming left V 1 base short and J 5 bases short, with 5 bases between. The CDR3 is 12 amino acids. Germline V gene sequence: CDR1 LGHDT, CDR2 YNNKEL (reference sequence). The CDR3 DNA reads TGTGCCAGCAGCCAAGTTTCCGAGACCCAGTACTTC. Translation: CASSQVSETQYF.

This chain connects TRBV7-9 to TRBJ1-3; unclear D gene. The CDR3 covers 18 residues. V was shortened by 4 bases and J by 4 bases, with 23 bases between the two germline ends. Germline assignment: CDR1 SEHNR and CDR2 FQNEAQ (reference sequence). For the CDR3, the DNA is TGTGCCAGCAGCTCATCACGGGCAGGTCAAACATCGGGAAACACCATATATTTT. The encoded protein is CASSSSRAGQTSGNTIYF.

The chain recombines TRBV6-2 or TRBV6-3 with TRBJ2-5; TRBD1 agrees at 8 bases. The junction had 10 bases not matched to a gene; V was cut back by 4 bases and J by 6 bases. The germline V gene encodes CDR1 MNHEY and CDR2 SVGEGT. The CDR3 sequence is 15 residues long. CDR3 region: CASSSQTGDWKTQYF. CDR3 sequence (DNA): TGTGCCAGCAGTTCTCAGACAGGGGACTGGAAGACCCAGTACTTC.

V usage is TRBV27 and J usage is TRBJ1-1; D may be TRBD1 (5 bases). The length of the CDR3 is 14 residues. V was clipped by 2 bases and J by 8 bases, with 15 bases between them. The germline gives CDR1 MNHEY, CDR2 SMNVEV (reference sequence). The CDR3 nucleotides are TGTGCCAGCAGTTTACGCCTCCCCCCAGGGGAAGCTTTCTTT. Amino acids: CASSLRLPPGEAFF.

The CDR3 loop is CASSFGGDETQYF. The CDR3 DNA reads TGTGCCAGCAGTTTCGGGGGTGACGAGACCCAGTACTTC. The genes are TRBV6-2 or TRBV6-3 and TRBJ2-5; weak D call: TRBD2 (6 bases). The length of the CDR3 is 13 residues. Trimming removed 4 bases from V and 5 bases from J, with 11 bases in between. The germline V gene has CDR1 MNHEY and CDR2 SVGEGT.

The V gene is TRBV2, the J gene TRBJ2-7; 7 bases map to TRBD1. V dropped 6 bases and J dropped 2; count of bases not matched to a gene: 7. CDR1 and CDR2 from the germline V gene are SNHLY and FYNNEI. This CDR3 has 14 amino acids. The CDR3 DNA sequence: TGTGCCAGCAGCGACGACAGGGTTCCCTACGAGCAGTACTTC. Protein sequence: CASSDDRVPYEQYF.

CDR3 in amino acids: CASSTRDGWDYTF. The CDR3 bases are TGTGCCAGTAGTACACGGGACGGCTGGGACTACACCTTC. The genes are TRBV19 and TRBJ1-2; D is perhaps TRBD1 (5 bases). V lost 4 bases to trimming and J lost 10 bases, with 16 bases between them. From germline, CDR1 is LNHDA and CDR2 SQIVND (reference sequence). The CDR3 runs to 13 residues.

This chain joins TRBV18 and TRBJ1-5; tentative D call: TRBD1 (6 bases). The CDR3 has 13 amino acids. From germline, CDR1 is KGHSH and CDR2 LQKENI. V was pared by 3 bases and J by 7 bases, with 10 bases between. CDR3 nucleotide sequence: TGTGCCAGCTCACCCGGGGGCGCCCAGCCCCAGCATTTT. Its protein product is CASSPGGAQPQHF.

This clone has just one count. The chain carries TRBV5-6 and TRBJ1-1; a weak D match, TRBD1 (5 bases). Trimming left V 2 bases short and J 6 bases short, with 17 bases between. Germline V CDR1 and CDR2: SGHDT, YYEEEE. The CDR3 length is 15 residues. The CDR3 is CASSFSGGWLSEAFF. CDR3 in DNA: TGTGCCAGCAGCTTTTCCGGGGGGTGGCTATCTGAAGCTTTCTTT.

V usage is TRBV13 and J usage is TRBJ2-7; 7 bases agree with TRBD1. With V trimmed by 6 bases and J by 2 bases, 7 bases remained unmatched. Germline V CDR1 and CDR2: PRHDT, FYEKMQ (reference sequence). This CDR3 spans 14 amino acids. In DNA form, the CDR3 reads TGTGCCAGCAGTCAGGACAGGATTGCCTACGAGCAGTACTTC. Protein product: CASSQDRIAYEQYF.

The rearrangement joins TRBV4-2 to TRBJ1-2; D perhaps matches TRBD1 (5 bases). Germline CDR1 reads LGHNA; CDR2 reads YNFKEQ. This CDR3 contains 14 residues. Trimming removed 4 bases from V and 3 bases from J, with 12 bases in between. The CDR3 DNA reads TGTGCCAGCAGCCCACCCGGGGCGGACTATGGCTACACCTTC. Protein sequence: CASSPPGADYGYTF.

This clone was counted between two and nine times. The V call is TRBV14, the J call TRBJ1-1; no definite D call. V was shortened by 1 base and J by 4 bases, with 10 bases between the two germline ends. There are 14 residues in the CDR3. Germline V CDR1 and CDR2: SGHDN, FVKESK. This CDR3 is CASSQGGWATEAFF. Here the CDR3 DNA reads TGTGCCAGCAGCCAAGGAGGGTGGGCCACTGAAGCTTTCTTT.

In this sample, this clone turned up a few times. The gene calls are TRBV11-3 and TRBJ2-1; D is undetermined. CDR1 and CDR2 from the germline V gene are SGHNT and YENEEA. The CDR3 spans 14 residues. The V end was cut by 1 base, the J end by 5 bases, with 9 bases between. CDR3 region: CASSLGAANNEQFF. DNA of the CDR3: TGTGCCAGCAGCTTAGGAGCAGCAAACAATGAGCAGTTCTTC.

This clone appeared once. J is TRBJ1-1 and V is TRBV14; the match to TRBD1 covers 7 bases. The ends lost 5 bases at V and 1 base at J; junction bases unmatched: 7. The CDR3 sequence is 15 residues long. Germline V gene sequence: CDR1 SGHDN, CDR2 FVKESK. The CDR3 DNA sequence: TGTGCCAGCAGCTACCTGGGACAGCGGAACACTGAAGCTTTCTTT. This codes for CASSYLGQRNTEAFF.

As regards this clone: An end of the junction differs from the germline gene, which may be a read error. The chain uses TRBV6-5 and TRBJ2-2; D gene uncertain. The CDR3 totals 13 residues. Germline V gives CDR1 MNHEY, CDR2 SVGAGI. CDR3 loop: CASSDSTPGELFF. The CDR3 DNA sequence: TGTGCCAGCAGTGACTCCACCCCCGGGGAGCTGTTTTTT.

V and J are TRBV7-9 and TRBJ1-1; D is undetermined. CDR1 is SEHNR, CDR2 FQNEAQ, per germline (reference sequence). Trimming stripped 1 base from V and 0 bases from J, with 3 bases between. CDR3 length: 13 residues. CDR3 DNA: TGTGCCAGCAGCTTAGACATGAACACTGAAGCTTTCTTT. Translated: CASSLDMNTEAFF.

The CDR3 DNA reads as TGTGCCTGGAGTGTAAGGGGTGGAGGTAATGAAAAACTGTTTTTT. Encoded protein: CAWSVRGGGNEKLFF. V is TRBV30 and J is TRBJ1-4; D possibly corresponds to TRBD1 (5 bases). The germline CDR1 and CDR2 sequences are GTSNPN and SVGIG (reference sequence). This CDR3 is built from 15 residues. Trimming removed 0 bases at V and 4 bases at J, with 12 bases between.

The CDR3 bases are TGTGCCAGCCGAACCACTAGCGGCGCCACAGATACGCAGTATTTT. Translating gives CASRTTSGATDTQYF. The chain carries TRBV3-1 (or the pseudogene TRBV3-2) and TRBJ2-3, with 8 positions matching TRBD2. V was clipped by 8 bases and J by 2 bases; unmatched bases: 9. This CDR3 has 15 amino acids. The germline gives CDR1 LGHDT, CDR2 YNNKEL (reference sequence).

The chain joins TRBV6-2 or TRBV6-3 to TRBJ1-1; D is ambiguous. With 2 bases removed from V and 0 bases from J, the gap between germline ends came to 7 bases. This CDR3 spans 14 amino acids. The germline V gene has CDR1 MNHEY and CDR2 SVGEGT. The CDR3 DNA is TGTGCCAGCAGTTACGACACCCTGAACACTGAAGCTTTCTTT. Translating it yields CASSYDTLNTEAFF.

This clone was detected only once. This rearrangement joins TRBV9 to TRBJ1-6; 7 positions agree with TRBD1. The CDR3 runs 16 residues. The trim removed 1 base at V and 3 bases at J, leaving 4 bases unmatched. The V gene's germline CDR1 is SGDLS and CDR2 YYNGEE. CDR3 sequence: CASSVTGANYNSPLHF. The CDR3 nucleotides read TGTGCCAGCAGCGTAACAGGGGCCAACTATAATTCACCCCTCCACTTT.

CDR3 in amino acids: CASSLGSSVGTGELFF. In DNA form, the CDR3 reads TGCGCCAGCAGCCTAGGCTCCTCGGTTGGCACCGGGGAGCTGTTTTTT. The V gene is TRBV5-1, the J gene TRBJ2-2; D call uncertain. This CDR3 has 16 residues. The germline CDR1 and CDR2 sequences are SGHRS and YFSETQ. Trimming pared 4 bases from V and 4 bases from J, leaving 17 bases between.

The chain links TRBV5-1 to TRBJ2-7; D not certain. Trimming left V 1 base short and J 0 bases short, with 11 bases between. The germline V gene encodes CDR1 SGHRS and CDR2 YFSETQ. The CDR3 consists of 15 residues. The CDR3 here is CASSLRAGPSYEQYF. In DNA, the CDR3 is TGCGCCAGCAGCTTGAGGGCAGGTCCCTCCTACGAGCAGTACTTC. Full variable domain (outside the CDR3, taken from reference TRBV5-1 and TRBJ2-7): KAGVTQTPRYLIKTRGQQVTLSCSPISGHRSVSWYQQTPGQGLQFLFEYFSETQRNKGNFPGRFSGRQFSNSRSEMNVSTLELGDSALYLCASSLRAGPSYEQYFGPGTRLTVT.

The gene calls are TRBV25-1 and TRBJ2-1; 11 bases are shared with TRBD2. CDR3 size: 15 residues. Germline V gives CDR1 MGHDK, CDR2 SYGVNS. V gave up 4 bases and J gave up 2 bases; unmatched junction bases: 1. The CDR3 spells CASSGLAGTYNEQFF. In nucleotides, the CDR3 is TGTGCCAGCAGTGGACTAGCGGGGACCTACAATGAGCAGTTCTTC.

V gene TRBV7-9 combines with J gene TRBJ1-5; 8 nucleotides align to TRBD1. From germline, CDR1 is SEHNR and CDR2 FQNEAQ (reference sequence). The CDR3 covers 16 residues. The J segment lost 2 bases and the V segment lost 5 bases, leaving 8 bases of the junction unmatched. DNA for the CDR3: TGTGCCAGCAGCGGTACAGGGGGAACAGGCAATCAGCCCCAGCATTTT. It translates to CASSGTGGTGNQPQHF.

The gene calls are TRBV7-2 and TRBJ1-2; 7 bases line up with TRBD1. Germline V lookup: CDR1 SGHTA, CDR2 FQGNSA. The CDR3 consists of 13 residues. V was pared by 5 bases and J by 5 bases, with 5 bases of the junction left unmatched. CDR3 in DNA: TGTGCCAGCAGCCGGGACAGACCTTATGGCTACACCTTC. The encoded protein is CASSRDRPYGYTF.

V gene TRBV9 combines with J gene TRBJ1-5; no definite D call. Between the trimmed V and J ends, which lost 0 bases and 7 bases, there was a span of 8 bases. The CDR3 loop spans 13 amino acids. In germline, CDR1 is SGDLS, CDR2 YYNGEE. Written as DNA, the CDR3 is TGTGCCAGCAGCGTAGCAAGGAGACAGCCCCAGCATTTT. Translating gives CASSVARRQPQHF.